The source of this T cell receptor (beta chain) is a study of Tregs in tolerant kidney transplant recipients. Overall study findings and caveats: Donor-specific Treg expansion exceeded global Treg expansion in tolerant patients, suggesting antigen drive. Activated donor B cell expansion appeared to reveal the most relevant donor-specific TCRbeta repertoire.

A note on this clone: Antigen specificity is unknown. The CDR3 end lies 3 residues beyond the end of the read and is filled in from the germline J gene.

Germline V gene lookup returns CDR1 SGHRS and CDR2 YFSETQ. The CDR3 spans 15 residues. The junction had 4 bases not matched to a gene; V was cut back by 1 base and J by 4 bases. Related graft donors supplied nonmyeloablative bone marrow transplants, and mixed chimerism was transient. Thawed PBMCs were FACS-sorted into unstimulated CD4+CD25+CD127- regulatory T cells, CD4+CD25- non-regulatory cells, CD4 and CD8 cells. Sequencing used immunoSEQ multiplex PCR; TCRdb keeps in-frame clones, though not all of them. The sample table sets out under 35,000 clones. The J gene is TRBJ2-4, the V gene TRBV5-1; 8 bases are a match to TRBD2. This TCR was recovered from a human patient who received a combined kidney and bone marrow transplant. The graft donor may be the source of some T cells. The sample in question was CD4+ T cells from blood (PBMCs), obtained 24 months after the transplant. The CDR3 here is CASSLLSSGKNIQYF. The DNA read from the CDR3 is TGCGCCAGCAGCTTGTTGTCTAGCGGGAAAAACATT.